Listed below are T cell receptor beta chains from one sample, sequenced in a study of regulatory T cells in long-lasting Graves disease. TCRdb analysed the multiplex PCR reads with MiXCR anew, one entry per CDR3 protein. The sample holds over 500,000 distinct CDR3 sequences; roughly 16% are singletons and the top ten take around a sixth. These same records also appear under a second study, on T cells in Graves' hyperthyroidism and ophthalmopathy.

This sample comprised peripheral blood mononuclear cells (PBMCs), obtained at new diagnosis, from a patient treated with antithyroid drugs. The origin of the receptors is a woman younger than 45 with Graves disease. Both conserved end residues are part of each CDR3. The order of the fields is V gene, D gene, CDR3 length, clone size, J gene, CDR3 protein, CDR3 DNA. D genes are given only for firm matches. Not all rows give a size; the values are once, few, many and, for expanded clones, a class.

TRBV20-1	.	14	.	TRBJ2-5	CSAKPQRSQETQYF	TGCAGTGCTAAACCCCAGCGTAGCCAAGAGACCCAGTACTTC
TRBV20-1	.	14	many	TRBJ2-7	CSANYGGRSYEQYF	TGCAGTGCAAACTACGGGGGGCGCTCCTACGAGCAGTACTTC
TRBV2	TRBD2	18	many	TRBJ2-7	CASSPFGTSGFVSYEQYF	TGTGCCAGCAGCCCCTTTGGGACTAGCGGTTTTGTCTCCTACGAGCAGTACTTC
TRBV19	.	14	.	TRBJ2-1	CASSMQVTYNEQFF	TGTGCCAGTAGTATGCAGGTAACGTACAATGAGCAGTTCTTC
TRBV28	TRBD1	14	many	TRBJ2-2	CASSSITGAGELFF	TGTGCCAGCAGTTCGATAACAGGGGCCGGGGAGCTGTTTTTT
TRBV7-8	.	13	many	TRBJ2-3	CASRALRTDTQYF	TGTGCCAGCAGAGCGCTTCGCACAGATACGCAGTATTTT
TRBV27	TRBD2	15	many	TRBJ2-7	CASSFTAGRGGEQYF	TGTGCCAGCAGTTTTACAGCGGGAAGGGGCGGCGAGCAGTACTTC
TRBV11-2	.	14	many	TRBJ2-3	CASSFSRNTDTQYF	TGTGCCAGCAGCTTTAGCCGAAACACAGATACGCAGTATTTT
TRBV19	.	10	.	TRBJ2-7	CGGRAYEQYF	TGTGGCGGCAGGGCCTACGAGCAGTACTTC
TRBV20-1	TRBD2	15	many	TRBJ2-5	CSAGPSGGPQETQYF	TGCAGTGCAGGCCCTAGCGGGGGACCCCAAGAGACCCAGTACTTC
TRBV7-2	.	14	.	TRBJ1-5	CASTPRGVSQPQHF	TGTGCCAGCACCCCTAGGGGGGTCAGTCAGCCCCAGCATTTT
TRBV5-1	TRBD1	13	once	TRBJ1-4	CASKQGESEKLFF	TGCGCCAGTAAACAGGGGGAAAGTGAAAAACTGTTTTTT
TRBV20-1	TRBD2	16	.	TRBJ2-1	CSARKTRGSFWAEQFF	TGCAGTGCTAGAAAGACTCGCGGGAGTTTTTGGGCTGAGCAGTTCTTC
TRBV7-9	TRBD1	12	.	TRBJ1-2	CARRQGALGYTF	TGTGCCAGGAGACAGGGGGCGCTTGGCTACACCTTC
TRBV19	.	15	few	TRBJ1-2	CASRRRTGEGYGYTF	TGTGCCAGTAGACGACGAACCGGGGAGGGCTATGGCTACACCTTC
TRBV20-1	TRBD2	18	few	TRBJ2-1	CSARENRGREGSYNEQFF	TGCAGTGCTAGAGAGAACCGCGGGCGGGAGGGCTCCTACAATGAGCAGTTCTTC
TRBV18	.	14	.	TRBJ1-1	CASSTSMGNTEAFF	TGTGCCAGCTCAACCTCAATGGGGAACACTGAAGCTTTCTTT
TRBV7-2	.	16	.	TRBJ2-7	CASSLSRGVTIYEQYF	TGTGCCAGCAGCTTAAGTCGAGGGGTTACCATTTACGAGCAGTACTTC
TRBV24-1	TRBD1	16	few	TRBJ2-2	CATSDPGTGTTGELFF	TGTGCCACCAGTGATCCCGGGACAGGGACCACCGGGGAGCTGTTTTTT
TRBV3-1	.	13	.	TRBJ1-2	CASSHRNNYGYTF	TGTGCCAGCAGCCACAGGAATAACTATGGCTACACCTTC
TRBV10-3	.	13	few	TRBJ1-1	CAISWAGDTEAFF	TGTGCCATCAGTTGGGCTGGGGACACTGAAGCTTTCTTT
TRBV20-1	.	15	few	TRBJ1-6	CSARVVGIVNSPLHF	TGCAGTGCTAGAGTTGTGGGGATTGTTAATTCACCCCTCCACTTT
TRBV9	TRBD2	14	few	TRBJ2-1	CASSGGTSPNEQFF	TGTGCCAGCAGCGGGGGGACTAGCCCGAATGAGCAGTTCTTC
TRBV4-1	.	15	few	TRBJ1-4	CASSQDSRANEKLFF	TGCGCCAGCAGCCAAGACTCCCGTGCTAATGAAAAACTGTTTTTT
TRBV20-1	.	16	.	TRBJ1-6	CSARDLVQNGNSPLHF	TGCAGTGCTAGAGATCTCGTCCAGAATGGCAATTCACCCCTCCACTTT
TRBV5-8	.	17	.	TRBJ2-5	CASSLAQGGNQVETQYF	TGTGCCAGCAGCTTGGCGCAGGGCGGGAATCAGGTGGAGACCCAGTACTTC